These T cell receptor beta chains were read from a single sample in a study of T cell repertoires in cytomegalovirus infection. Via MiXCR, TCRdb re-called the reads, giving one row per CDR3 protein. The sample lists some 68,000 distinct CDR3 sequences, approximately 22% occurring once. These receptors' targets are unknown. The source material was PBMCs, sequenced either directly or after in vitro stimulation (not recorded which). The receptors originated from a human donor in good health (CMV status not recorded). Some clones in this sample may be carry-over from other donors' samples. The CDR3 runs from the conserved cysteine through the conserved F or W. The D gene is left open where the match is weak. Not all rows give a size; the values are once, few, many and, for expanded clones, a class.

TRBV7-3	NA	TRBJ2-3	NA	TGTGCCAGCAGCTTAAACAGGGATACGCAGTATTTT	CASSLNRDTQYF
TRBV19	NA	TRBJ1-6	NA	TGTGCCAGCAGCGACGAGGCAAGCTCCTATAATTCACCCCTCCACTTT	CASSDEASSYNSPLHF
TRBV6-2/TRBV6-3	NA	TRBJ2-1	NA	TGTGCCAGCAGTTATATTCTTAGCCATGAGCAGTTCTTC	CASSYILSHEQFF
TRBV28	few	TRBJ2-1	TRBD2	TGTGCCAGCAGTTCCGCGGGAGCTCAGGACAATGAGCAGTTCTTC	CASSSAGAQDNEQFF
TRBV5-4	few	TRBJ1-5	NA	TGTGCCAGCAGCTTGGCCGGGTCTAACAATCAGCCCCAGCATTTT	CASSLAGSNNQPQHF
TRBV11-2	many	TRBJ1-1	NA	TGTGCCAGCAGCTTATGGGGGGTCGGGGCAGGAAACACTGAAGCTTTCTTT	CASSLWGVGAGNTEAFF
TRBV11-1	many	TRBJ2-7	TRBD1	TGTGCCAGCAGTCCTGGGACAGGGGCCCCTAGCTCCTACGAGCAGTACTTC	CASSPGTGAPSSYEQYF
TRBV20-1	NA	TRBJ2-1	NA	TGCAGTGCTCTCCGCGGTGCCGAGGTTAATGAGCAGTTCTTC	CSALRGAEVNEQFF
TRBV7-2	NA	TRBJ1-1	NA	TGTGCCAGCAGCCCGACTAGGGACACTGAAGCTTTCTTT	CASSPTRDTEAFF
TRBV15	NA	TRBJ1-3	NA	TGTGCCACCAGCAGAGATGGCAGGGGAGACAACACCATATATTTT	CATSRDGRGDNTIYF
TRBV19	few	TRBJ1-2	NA	TGTGCCAGTACCCCGGATTGGGGTCGATATGGCTACACCTTC	CASTPDWGRYGYTF
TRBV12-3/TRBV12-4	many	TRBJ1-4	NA	TGTGCCAGCAGTCTCAGGAGCGGGAGAGAAAAACTGTTTTTT	CASSLRSGREKLFF
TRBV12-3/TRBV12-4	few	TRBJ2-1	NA	TGTGCCAGCAACCGCTTTGGGGTAGCGGATGGGGGAATTAATGAGCAGTTCTTC	CASNRFGVADGGINEQFF
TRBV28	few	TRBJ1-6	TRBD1	TGTGCCAGCAGTTTAGCAATGGACAGGGGAGAAAACTTT	CASSLAMDRGENF
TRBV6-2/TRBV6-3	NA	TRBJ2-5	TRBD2	TGTGCCAGCAGCCCGGGACTAGCCCTCCAAGAGACCCAGTACTTC	CASSPGLALQETQYF
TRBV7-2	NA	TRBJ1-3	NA	TGTGCCAGCAGCCCCCGCCGAATGAGCTCTGGAAACACCATATATTTT	CASSPRRMSSGNTIYF
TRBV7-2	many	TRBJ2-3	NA	TGTGCCAGCAGCCTAAGGGGGAGTAGGGCAGATACGCAGTATTTT	CASSLRGSRADTQYF
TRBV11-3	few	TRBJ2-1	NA	TGTGCCAGCAGCTTTGGAACGGACCTCTACAATGAGCAGTTCTTC	CASSFGTDLYNEQFF
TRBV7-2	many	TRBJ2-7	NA	TGTGCCAGCAGCTTATGGTTGGTGGGAGGCGGCGAGCAGTACTTC	CASSLWLVGGGEQYF
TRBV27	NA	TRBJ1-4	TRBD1	TGTGCCAGCACATATCGACGACAGGGGAGAACTAGTGAAAAACTGTTTTTT	CASTYRRQGRTSEKLFF
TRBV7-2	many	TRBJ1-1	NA	TGTGCCAGCAGCTTAATGGGGGGCAATATGAACACTGAAGCTTTCTTT	CASSLMGGNMNTEAFF
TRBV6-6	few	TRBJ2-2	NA	TGTGCCAGCACTCAGATACAGGGAAACACCGGGGAGCTGTTTTTT	CASTQIQGNTGELFF
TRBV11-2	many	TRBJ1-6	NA	TGTGCGTCGGGGCAGTATAATTCACCCCTCCACTTT	CASGQYNSPLHF
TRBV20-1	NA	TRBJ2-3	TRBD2	TGCAGTGCTAGAGATCTACGGGAGGGCCTGGATACGCAGTATTTT	CSARDLREGLDTQYF